Listed here are 24 T cell receptor beta chains from one sample, sequenced in a study of blood T cell repertoires in COVID-19. The data were produced by immunoSEQ multiplex PCR, yet TCRdb's version contains in-frame clones alone and is incomplete. The sample lists roughly 56,000 clones, 85% occurring once. Source material: peripheral blood. The receptor set was obtained from a human donor in a cohort sampled during active COVID-19.

In its sample, this clone was seen a few times. This sequence joins TRBV2 and TRBJ1-5, with a weak D call TRBD1 (5 bases). The CDR3 is made up of 13 amino acids. Trimming stripped 4 bases from V and 3 bases from J, with 7 bases between. The germline V gene has CDR1 SNHLY and CDR2 FYNNEI. The CDR3 region is CASSGQYNQPQHF. CDR3 DNA sequence: TGTGCCAGCAGTGGACAGTACAATCAGCCCCAGCATTTT.

J is TRBJ1-3 and V is TRBV19, with D hard to call. With 6 bases removed from V and 4 bases from J, the gap between germline ends came to 13 bases. The germline gives CDR1 LNHDA, CDR2 SQIVND (reference sequence). The CDR3 has 14 amino acids. This CDR3 reads CASSRSRPGNTIYF. CDR3 bases: TGTGCCAGTAGCAGGTCAAGGCCCGGAAACACCATATATTTT. Combining the CDR3 with reference TRBV19 and TRBJ1-3 gives the whole variable domain DGGITQSPKYLFRKEGQNVTLSCEQNLNHDAMYWYRQDPGQGLRLIYYSQIVNDFQKGDIAEGYSVSREKKESFPLTVTSAQKNPTAFYLCASSRSRPGNTIYFGEGSWLTVV.

The V call is TRBV20-1, the J call TRBJ2-1; possible D gene TRBD2, 6 bases. Germline assignment: CDR1 DFQATT and CDR2 SNEGSKA (reference sequence). The germline V and J ends were trimmed by 8 bases and 7 bases, with 12 bases remaining between them. The CDR3 is made up of 11 amino acids. The CDR3 here is CSRLAFNEQFF. DNA of the CDR3: TGCAGTAGGCTAGCGTTTAATGAGCAGTTCTTC.

The V and J genes are TRBV19 and TRBJ2-3; a possible D gene is TRBD1 (7 bases). CDR3 size: 15 residues. Trimming shortened V by 5 bases and J by 0 bases, and 12 bases separated the two germline ends. Germline-derived CDR1 and CDR2 are LNHDA and SQIVND (reference sequence). CDR3 sequence: CASSQTGTSTDTQYF. In nucleotides, the CDR3 is TGTGCCAGTAGTCAGACAGGGACTAGCACAGATACGCAGTATTTT.

The CDR3 bases are TGCGCCAGCAGCCTTGGGACTAGAGCCGAGCAGTACTTC. This gives the protein CASSLGTRAEQYF. The chain joins TRBV5-1 to TRBJ2-7; 8 positions match TRBD2. The CDR3 totals 13 residues. Germline V gives CDR1 SGHRS, CDR2 YFSETQ. V lost 4 bases to trimming and J lost 6 bases; unmatched junction nucleotides: 6.

This chain uses TRBV20-1 with TRBJ2-1; the D is unclear. The CDR3 is made up of 11 amino acids. V was clipped by 5 bases and J by 13 bases, with 15 bases between them. CDR1 is DFQATT, CDR2 SNEGSKA, per germline (reference sequence). The CDR3 DNA follows: TGCAGTGCTTTTACAAGCGAAAGACAGTTCTTC. Encoded protein: CSAFTSERQFF.

The chain links TRBV24-1 to TRBJ2-5; 10 bases are a match to TRBD2. CDR1 and CDR2 from the germline V gene are KGHDR and SFDVKD. V shed 6 bases, J shed 9 bases, and the junction held 3 bases outside the gene matches. This CDR3 region has 12 residues. CDR3 sequence (DNA): TGTGCCACCAGTCAAGCGGGAGGGTCCCAGTACTTC. Residues: CATSQAGGSQYF.

CDR3 region: CASTLAGGPGEQFF. CDR3 coding DNA: TGTGCCAGCACGCTAGCGGGAGGGCCTGGGGAGCAGTTCTTC. The chain recombines TRBV28 with TRBJ2-1; 12 bases agree with TRBD2. The V gene end was trimmed by 7 bases and the J gene end by 10 bases; junction bases not matched to a gene: 8. This CDR3 has 14 amino acids. Germline V gene lookup returns CDR1 MDHEN and CDR2 SYDVKM.

This clone was picked up one time. The chain couples TRBV5-1 to TRBJ2-3; TRBD2 matches 15 bases. Germline V gene lookup returns CDR1 SGHRS and CDR2 YFSETQ. CDR3 length equals 15 residues. The ends lost 4 bases at V and 6 bases at J; junction bases unmatched: 3. CDR3 in DNA: TGCGCCAGCAGCCGGACTAGCGGGAGGGCGGATACGCAGTATTTT. Translation: CASSRTSGRADTQYF.

The chain employs TRBV12-3 or TRBV12-4 and TRBJ2-7; D is possibly TRBD2 (5 bases). This CDR3 comprises 13 residues. Trimming pared 2 bases from V and 3 bases from J, leaving 8 bases between. The DNA for the CDR3 is TGTGCCAGCAGTTTAACTAGTAGCTACGAGCAGTACTTC. Its protein product is CASSLTSSYEQYF.

The J gene is TRBJ2-7, the V gene TRBV2, with 14 nucleotides matching TRBD2. Germline-derived CDR1 and CDR2 are SNHLY and FYNNEI. J gave up 3 bases and V 9 bases, and 7 bases lay outside the gene matches. The CDR3 length is 15 residues. CDR3 loop: CASLSGTSGSYEQYF. CDR3 in DNA: TGTGCCAGTCTTTCCGGGACTAGCGGGAGCTACGAGCAGTACTTC.

The J gene is TRBJ2-2, the V gene TRBV24-1; D gene uncertain. The CDR3 runs 13 residues. V dropped 5 bases and J dropped 1 base, with 4 bases sitting between them. CDR1 KGHDR and CDR2 SFDVKD come from the germline V gene. CDR3 protein: CATSAGNTGELFF. In nucleotides, the CDR3 is TGTGCCACCAGTGCAGGGAACACCGGGGAGCTGTTTTTT.

The sample holds one count of this clone. The chain recombines TRBV19 with TRBJ2-2, with 8 positions matching TRBD1. The CDR3 has 18 residues. V lost 1 base to trimming and J lost 4 bases; unmatched junction nucleotides: 11. The germline gives CDR1 LNHDA, CDR2 SQIVND (reference sequence). The chain's CDR3 is CASSIGRLRGRGTGELFF. The CDR3 coding sequence is TGTGCCAGTAGTATAGGACGCCTCAGGGGGCGCGGCACCGGGGAGCTGTTTTTT.

The J gene is TRBJ2-3, the V gene TRBV5-4; 10 nucleotides match TRBD2. The CDR3 is 17 amino acids. Trimming cost V 4 bases and J 1 base; bases outside gene matches: 9. The germline V gene has CDR1 SGHNT and CDR2 YYREEE (reference sequence). CDR3 region: CASSPTPGTSGTDTQYF. The CDR3 coding sequence is TGTGCCAGCAGCCCTACCCCCGGGACTAGCGGCACAGATACGCAGTATTTT.

The V call is TRBV9, the J call TRBJ2-3; D gene uncertain. The CDR3 is 14 amino acids. V was shortened by 0 bases and J by 2 bases, with 7 bases between the two germline ends. Germline assignment: CDR1 SGDLS and CDR2 YYNGEE. This CDR3 reads CASSVATYTDTQYF. The CDR3 region has the DNA TGTGCCAGCAGCGTAGCTACTTACACAGATACGCAGTATTTT.

V and J are TRBV7-3 and TRBJ2-4, with TRBD2 matching 16 bases. The germline V gene has CDR1 SGHTA and CDR2 FQGTGA. V trimming: 2 bases; J trimming: 2 bases; junction bases outside the gene matches: 15. The length of the CDR3 is 22 residues. CDR3 in amino acids: CASSLGEPGLAGGRRSKNIQYF. The CDR3 DNA sequence: TGTGCCAGCAGCTTAGGCGAACCGGGACTAGCGGGAGGGAGGAGGTCCAAAAACATTCAGTACTTC.

V is TRBV6-5 and J is TRBJ1-5; D is unresolved. V shed 4 bases and J shed 2 bases, with 12 bases lying between them. This CDR3 comprises 15 residues. CDR1 MNHEY and CDR2 SVGAGI come from the germline V gene. The CDR3 region is CASSSFGQGNQPQHF. CDR3 DNA: TGTGCCAGCAGTTCCTTTGGGCAGGGCAATCAGCCCCAGCATTTT.

The chain employs TRBV5-1 and TRBJ2-3; no clear D gene. Per the germline V gene, CDR1 is SGHRS and CDR2 is YFSETQ. CDR3 length equals 14 residues. The V and J ends lost 4 bases and 6 bases respectively, with 15 bases between them. As DNA, the CDR3 is TGCGCCAGCAGCGCGACTCCCCATGGGGATACGCAGTATTTT. This codes for CASSATPHGDTQYF.

This chain joins TRBV28 and TRBJ1-5, with 8 bases fitting TRBD1. V lost 5 bases and J lost 6; bases outside the gene matches: 9. The CDR3 length is 15 residues. The V gene's germline CDR1 is MDHEN and CDR2 SYDVKM. This CDR3 reads CASSPGQVISQPQHF. The CDR3 coding sequence is TGTGCCAGCAGTCCGGGACAGGTAATCTCTCAGCCCCAGCATTTT.

This sequence joins TRBV4-1 and TRBJ2-2; D unclear. Deletions cut 1 base from V and 4 bases from J, with 10 bases between. The CDR3 consists of 15 residues. The germline V gene has CDR1 MGHRA and CDR2 YSYEKL. The CDR3: CASSQVRSATGELFF. In DNA form, the CDR3 reads TGCGCCAGCAGCCAAGTGAGGAGCGCCACCGGGGAGCTGTTTTTT.

The chain couples TRBV24-1 to TRBJ2-5; D is possibly TRBD1 (7 bases). The CDR3 runs to 14 residues. The germline V gene encodes CDR1 KGHDR and CDR2 SFDVKD. V was shortened by 7 bases and J by 6 bases, with 17 bases between the two germline ends. The CDR3 protein is CATSETGTRKTQYF. For the CDR3, the DNA is TGTGCCACCAGCGAGACAGGGACTCGAAAGACCCAGTACTTC.

This chain joins TRBV2 and TRBJ2-5; 8 positions match TRBD1. There are 15 residues in the CDR3. CDR1 and CDR2 (germline): SNHLY, FYNNEI. J lost 8 bases, V lost 2 bases, and 10 bases had no gene match. In DNA form, the CDR3 reads TGTGCCAGCAGTGAACTTTTTGGGACAGGTAGAACCCAGTACTTC. Translation gives CASSELFGTGRTQYF.

This clone occurred a few times. The rearrangement links TRBV6-6 to TRBJ1-5; a possible D gene is TRBD1 (5 bases). Germline V CDR1 and CDR2: MNHNY, SVGAGI (reference sequence). V lost 6 bases and J lost 0, with 12 bases in between. The CDR3 has 15 residues. The CDR3 region has the DNA TGTGCCAGCAGCCGCGGGACGGATAGCAATCAGCCCCAGCATTTT. This sequence encodes CASSRGTDSNQPQHF.

This clone was found once. The rearrangement links TRBV28 to TRBJ2-2; D is uncertain. V was pared by 2 bases and J by 4 bases, with 5 bases between. The CDR3 extends over 13 amino acids. Germline loops: CDR1 MDHEN, CDR2 SYDVKM. The CDR3 is CASSLRLTGELFF. CDR3 nucleotide sequence: TGTGCCAGCAGTTTACGACTCACCGGGGAGCTGTTTTTT.